This TCR beta chain was identified during a study of PD-1 blockade in classical Hodgkin lymphoma. Study observations and caveats: Relapsed/refractory patients reportedly had the lowest baseline TCR diversity, below newly diagnosed patients, who were below healthy donors. The drivers behind the repertoire differences, possibly disease activity or prior therapy, remain undefined. Complete responders showed a baseline diversity that resembled the diversity of newly diagnosed patients.

Germline CDR1 reads SNHLY; CDR2 reads FYNNEI. The CDR3 has 15 residues. Between the trimmed V and J ends, which lost 3 bases and 4 bases, there was a span of 16 bases. Time point given: cycle 4 day 1 (C4D1), after more than five weeks of nivolumab. Every patient was affected by relapse after autologous stem cell transplantation, while exposure to brentuximab vedotin was not uniform. TCRdb's copy holds only in-frame clones and misses some; the assay was immunoSEQ multiplex PCR. The sample shows about 27,000 clones, around three quarters of them seen only once. As to this clone: Its antigen is unidentified.

The sample consisted of peripheral blood mononuclear cells (PBMCs), taken before the fourth cycle of nivolumab. The chain links TRBV2 to TRBJ2-7; D might be TRBD1 (6 bases). This receptor was taken from a human donor with classical Hodgkin lymphoma. CDR3 loop: CASSEGPGVSYEQYF. The CDR3 DNA sequence: TGTGCCAGCAGTGAGGGGCCAGGGGTTTCGTACGAGCAGTACTTC. Looking up the rest from reference TRBV2 and TRBJ2-7 gives the full variable domain: EPEVTQTPSHQVTQMGQEVILRCVPISNHLYFYWYRQILGQKVEFLVSFYNNEISEKSEIFDDQFSVERPDGSNFTLKIRSTKLEDSAMYFCASSEGPGVSYEQYFGPGTRLTVT.